This is a list of T cell receptor beta chains from one sample in a study of spatial heterogeneity in lung cancer. TCRdb re-derived calls from the 5' RACE reads in MiXCR, one entry per CDR3 protein. The table shows about 52,000 distinct CDR3 sequences, with 6% to 8.5% occurring only once. The sequencing here drew on PBMCs, taken at follow-up. Receptor source: a female donor with early-stage non-small cell lung cancer. CDR3s include the opening cysteine and the closing phenylalanine or tryptophan. The D gene is left open where the match is weak.

cdr3_aa,d_call,j_call,v_call
CSAPRQGSYEQYF,NA,TRBJ2-7,TRBV20-1
CSPNKGGETQYF,NA,TRBJ2-5,TRBV20-1
CASTLAGSLSTDTQYF,TRBD2,TRBJ2-3,TRBV28
CASSAGSPPYGYTF,NA,TRBJ1-2,TRBV7-9
CASSFRQASNSPLHF,NA,TRBJ1-6,TRBV7-2
CASSGGTFAKNIQYF,NA,TRBJ2-4,TRBV2
CASSLLQGYGYTF,NA,TRBJ1-2,TRBV5-5
CASSPGTVNEQFF,TRBD1,TRBJ2-1,TRBV18
CASSPGGKSGTDTQYF,TRBD2,TRBJ2-3,TRBV18
CASSLKTGSGEETQYF,NA,TRBJ2-5,TRBV18
CATRGGRQGMIEAFF,TRBD1,TRBJ1-1,TRBV15